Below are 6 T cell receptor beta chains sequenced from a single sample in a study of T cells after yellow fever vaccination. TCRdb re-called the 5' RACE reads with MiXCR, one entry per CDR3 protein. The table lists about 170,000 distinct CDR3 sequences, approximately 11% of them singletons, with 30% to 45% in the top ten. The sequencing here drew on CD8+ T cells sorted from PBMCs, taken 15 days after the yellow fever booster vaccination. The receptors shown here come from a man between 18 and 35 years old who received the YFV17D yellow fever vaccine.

The DNA of the CDR3 is TGTGCCAGCAGCTCACCCGGGGGACAGGTTAACTATGGCTACACCTTC. Its protein product is CASSSPGGQVNYGYTF. The J gene is TRBJ1-2, the V gene TRBV11-2; 8 nucleotides line up with TRBD1. Germline V gene sequence: CDR1 SGHAT, CDR2 FQNNGV. The CDR3 loop spans 16 amino acids. The V gene end was trimmed by 4 bases and the J gene end by 1 base; junction bases not matched to a gene: 8. Based on the CDR3 plus reference TRBV11-2 and TRBJ1-2, the full variable domain is EAGVAQSPRYKIIEKRQSVAFWCNPISGHATLYWYQQILGQGPKLLIQFQNNGVVDDSQLPKDRFSAERLKGVDSTLKIQPAKLEDSAVYLCASSSPGGQVNYGYTFGSGTRLTVV.

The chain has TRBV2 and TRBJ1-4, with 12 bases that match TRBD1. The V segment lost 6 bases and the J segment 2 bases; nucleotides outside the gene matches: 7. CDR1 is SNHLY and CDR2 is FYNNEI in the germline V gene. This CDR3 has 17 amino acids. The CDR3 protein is CASREGQGASTNEKLFF. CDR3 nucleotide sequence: TGTGCCAGCAGGGAGGGACAGGGGGCTTCGACTAATGAAAAACTGTTTTTT.

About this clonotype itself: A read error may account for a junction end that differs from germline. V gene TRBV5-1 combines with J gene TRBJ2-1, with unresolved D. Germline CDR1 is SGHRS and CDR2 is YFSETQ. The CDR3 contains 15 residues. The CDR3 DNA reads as TGCGCCAGCAGCCGGACGCCCAGCTCCTTCAATGAGCAGTTCTTC. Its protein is CASSRTPSSFNEQFF.

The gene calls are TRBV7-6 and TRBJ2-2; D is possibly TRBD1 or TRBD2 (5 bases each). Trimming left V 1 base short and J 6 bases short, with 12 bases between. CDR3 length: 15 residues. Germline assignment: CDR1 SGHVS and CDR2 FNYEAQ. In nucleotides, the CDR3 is TGTGCCAGCAGCTTAGATGCCAGGGAGTCCGGGGAGCTGTTTTTT. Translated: CASSLDARESGELFF. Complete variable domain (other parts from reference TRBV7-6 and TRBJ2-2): GAGVSQSPRYKVTKRGQDVALRCDPISGHVSLYWYRQALGQGPEFLTYFNYEAQQDKSGLPNDRFSAERPEGSISTLTIQRTEQRDSAMYRCASSLDARESGELFFGEGSRLTVL.

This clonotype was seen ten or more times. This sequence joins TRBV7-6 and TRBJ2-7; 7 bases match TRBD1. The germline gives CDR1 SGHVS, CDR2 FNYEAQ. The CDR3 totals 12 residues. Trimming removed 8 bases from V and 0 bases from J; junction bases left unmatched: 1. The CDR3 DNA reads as TGTGCCAGCGGGGACAGCTCCTACGAGCAGTACTTC. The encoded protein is CASGDSSYEQYF.

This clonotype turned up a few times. The CDR3 here is CASSQGTGLYEQYF. The CDR3 bases are TGTGCCAGCAGCCAAGGGACAGGGTTGTACGAGCAGTACTTC. The rearrangement joins TRBV16 to TRBJ2-7; 9 bases map to TRBD1. Per germline, CDR1 KGHSY and CDR2 FQNENV. There are 14 residues in the CDR3. After removal of 2 bases from V and 4 bases from J, the junction contained 3 bases not matched to a gene.